Detailed here is one T cell receptor (beta chain). The table came from immunoSEQ multiplex PCR; TCRdb's copy has only in-frame clones and leaves some out. Of fewer than 250,000 clones in the sample, about 88% were seen once. The record originates from a study of blood T cell repertoires in COVID-19. Study information: Collection of acute and convalescent COVID-19 samples took place in the United States, Italy and Spain.

This TCR derives from a woman aged 25 to 45 who had recovered from COVID-19. The sequenced sample consisted of PBMCs or T cells enriched from blood (not recorded which).

The CDR3 nucleotides read TGTGCCAGCAGTTTACTGGGGCGCCTCACTGAAGCTTTCTTT. Protein: CASSLLGRLTEAFF. The V gene is TRBV28, the J gene TRBJ1-1; D is possibly TRBD1 (5 bases). Germline V gives CDR1 MDHEN, CDR2 SYDVKM. CDR3 length equals 14 residues. V lost 2 bases, J lost 4 bases, and 11 bases lay in between.